A selection of T cell receptor beta chains follows, all from one sample in a study of blood T cell repertoires in COVID-19. Some clones are missing from TCRdb's copy, which holds only in-frame ones; the method was immunoSEQ multiplex PCR. This table has roughly 300,000 clones, 81% appearing once. Sequencing was carried out using peripheral blood. The source is a woman aged 55-70 years with active or convalescent COVID-19. Both conserved end residues are part of each CDR3. D genes are given only for firm matches. Clone size appears in some rows only: once, few, many, or a class for an expanded clone.

once	TRBV5-1	TRBJ2-1	TRBD2	TGCGCCAGCAGTTCGTTCCGGACTAGCGGGGGCGTGAGCTCCTACAATGAGCAGTTCTTC	CASSSFRTSGGVSSYNEQFF
NA	TRBV7-2	TRBJ1-2	NA	TGTGCCAGCAGCTTAGAGAAGGTTAGCGGCTACACCTTC	CASSLEKVSGYTF
NA	TRBV5-1	TRBJ2-1	NA	TGCGCCAGCAGCTTGGACCCCTCGAGCTCCTACAATGAGCAGTTCTTC	CASSLDPSSSYNEQFF
NA	TRBV19	TRBJ1-1	TRBD1	TGTGCCAGTAGTAAGGACAGGGGGTTCAACACTGAAGCTTTCTTT	CASSKDRGFNTEAFF
NA	TRBV2	TRBJ1-2	TRBD1	TGTGCCAGCAGCCCGGACAGGGGGCCAGGTGGCTACACCTTC	CASSPDRGPGGYTF
NA	TRBV19	TRBJ2-3	NA	TGTGCCAGTAGTATAGAGCAGGACATGACGGATACGCAGTATTTT	CASSIEQDMTDTQYF
NA	TRBV19	TRBJ2-7	TRBD1	TGTGCCAGCGCCGACAGGGACGAAGACGAGCAGTACTTC	CASADRDEDEQYF
NA	TRBV18	TRBJ1-1	NA	TGTGCCAGCTCACCAATCGGGGGGCCCCTGAACACTGAAGCTTTCTTT	CASSPIGGPLNTEAFF
NA	TRBV11-3	TRBJ2-3	TRBD1	TGTGCCAGCAGTCAAGGGGGACAGATCACAGATACGCAGTATTTT	CASSQGGQITDTQYF
NA	TRBV7-6	TRBJ1-3	NA	TGTGCCAGCAGCCTAGACAGTGCTGGAAACACCATATATTTT	CASSLDSAGNTIYF
NA	TRBV19	TRBJ1-2	NA	TGTGCCAGTAGTCAAGACAAGGCAGGCGGCTACACCTTC	CASSQDKAGGYTF
NA	TRBV7-2	TRBJ2-7	TRBD2	TGTGCCAGCAGCGTTAGCGGGGGGGCCTTTCGCGAGCAGTACTTC	CASSVSGGAFREQYF
NA	TRBV4-1	TRBJ1-2	NA	TGCGCCAGCAGCCAACAGAGCGGCGGCCCAAATGGCTACACCTTC	CASSQQSGGPNGYTF
few	TRBV5-1	TRBJ1-2	NA	TGCGCCAGCAGCCCGACAGGCGACTATGGCTACACCTTC	CASSPTGDYGYTF
many	TRBV2	TRBJ1-2	TRBD1	TGTGCCAGCAGCGGAACAGGGGGGGTCTATGGCTACACCTTC	CASSGTGGVYGYTF
NA	TRBV4-3	TRBJ2-3	TRBD2	TGCGCCAGCAGCCAAGAGCCGGGACTAGCGGGGGGGCCAGCGGATACGCAGTATTTT	CASSQEPGLAGGPADTQYF
NA	TRBV7-3	TRBJ2-2	TRBD1	TGTGCCAGCAGCTTAACTCGGACAGGGGGTAACACCGGGGAGCTGTTTTTT	CASSLTRTGGNTGELFF
NA	TRBV9	TRBJ2-3	TRBD2	TGTGCCAGCAGCGTAGATAGCGGGGAGGGCACAGATACGCAGTATTTT	CASSVDSGEGTDTQYF
NA	TRBV30	TRBJ1-2	TRBD1	TGTGCCTGGAGCGGGACAGGTCTTTTTCGGTATGGCTACACCTTC	CAWSGTGLFRYGYTF
NA	TRBV14	TRBJ2-7	NA	TGTGCCAGCAGCCGCCATCGCCGGCAGGTCGGAGGGTACGAGCAGTACTTC	CASSRHRRQVGGYEQYF
NA	TRBV29-1	TRBJ1-2	NA	TGCAGCGTTGAAAGGGGATGGTATGGCTACACCTTC	CSVERGWYGYTF
NA	TRBV7-2	TRBJ2-4	TRBD2	TGTGCCAGCAGCACCGGACTAGCGGGGGGGCTGTTGGCCAAAAACATTCAGTACTTC	CASSTGLAGGLLAKNIQYF
NA	TRBV10-3	TRBJ2-3	TRBD1	TGTGCCATCAGTGGACGACAGGGGGCGCAGTATTTT	CAISGRQGAQYF
NA	TRBV5-4	TRBJ2-3	NA	TGTGCCAGCAGCTTACTACAGGCGCCCACAGATACGCAGTATTTT	CASSLLQAPTDTQYF
NA	TRBV7-8	TRBJ1-4	TRBD1	TGTGCCAGCAGCATACAGGGGGCTAATGAAAAACTGTTTTTT	CASSIQGANEKLFF
NA	TRBV25-1	TRBJ2-7	TRBD1	TGTGCCAGCGGAACCGACAGGGATCCCTCCTACGAGCAGTACTTC	CASGTDRDPSYEQYF
NA	TRBV7-3	TRBJ2-1	TRBD1	TGTGCCAGCAGCTTAAGGGACAGCTTCAATGAGCAGTTCTTC	CASSLRDSFNEQFF
NA	TRBV27	TRBJ2-1	TRBD2	TGTGCCAGCAGTTCGGGGGGGGGTGACAATGAGCAGTTCTTC	CASSSGGGDNEQFF
NA	TRBV5-6	TRBJ1-2	NA	TGTGCCAGCAGCCCGACAGGAATCCATGGCTACACCTTC	CASSPTGIHGYTF
NA	TRBV6-2/TRBV6-3	TRBJ2-5	NA	TGTGCCAGCAGTCAAGCCGCGACCCAGTACTTC	CASSQAATQYF
NA	TRBV5-1	TRBJ1-1	NA	TGCGCCAGCAGCTTCGTGCCAGGGGACACTGAAGCTTTCTTT	CASSFVPGDTEAFF
NA	TRBV4-3	TRBJ2-1	TRBD2	TGCGCCAGCAGCCAAGCCCGGGGGGGCCGCGAGCAGTTCTTC	CASSQARGGREQFF
NA	TRBV14	TRBJ1-6	TRBD1	TGTGCCAGCAGTCGCCAGGCAGGGGGTGTTTCACCCCTCCACTTT	CASSRQAGGVSPLHF
NA	TRBV19	TRBJ2-3	TRBD2	TGTGCCAGTAGTACGACTAGCGGGGGCACAGATACGCAGTATTTT	CASSTTSGGTDTQYF
NA	TRBV29-1	TRBJ1-2	TRBD1	TGCAGCGTGCAGACAGGGGGCTATGGCTACACCTTC	CSVQTGGYGYTF
NA	TRBV27	TRBJ1-1	TRBD1	TGTGCCAGCAGGCGGACAGGGAGGACTGAAGCTTTCTTT	CASRRTGRTEAFF
few	TRBV9	TRBJ1-4	TRBD1	TGTGCCAGCAGCAACCCCGACAGGGGCCGTGAAAAACTGTTTTTT	CASSNPDRGREKLFF
NA	TRBV11-1	TRBJ2-5	NA	TGTGCCAGCAGTACTTTCGTGGACTCGCAAGAGACCCAGTACTTC	CASSTFVDSQETQYF
NA	TRBV29-1	TRBJ1-1	NA	TGCAGCGTACCTGCCCCAGGGAACACTGAAGCTTTCTTT	CSVPAPGNTEAFF
NA	TRBV2	TRBJ2-5	TRBD2	TGTGCCAGCAGCCCAGGCCGCGGCGGGGGGTCTGTTTGGGACCAAGAGACCCAGTACTTC	CASSPGRGGGSVWDQETQYF
NA	TRBV10-3	TRBJ2-1	TRBD2	TGTGCCATCTTTAGCGGGGGGGCCCCTAACGATGAGCAGTTCTTC	CAIFSGGAPNDEQFF
NA	TRBV5-4	TRBJ2-5	TRBD2	TGTGCCAGCAAGGGGACTAGCGGGGGGGCCGGCGGGGAGACCCAGTACTTC	CASKGTSGGAGGETQYF
few	TRBV19	TRBJ2-5	TRBD2	TGTGCCAGTAGAGGACTAGCGGGGAATCAAGAGACCCAGTACTTC	CASRGLAGNQETQYF
NA	TRBV7-9	TRBJ1-5	NA	TGTGCCAGCAGCTTAGTCGACACAAGCAATCAGCCCCAGCATTTT	CASSLVDTSNQPQHF
few	TRBV5-1	TRBJ2-6	NA	TGCGCCAGCAATCTTGAGACTGGGGCCAACGTCCTGACTTTC	CASNLETGANVLTF
NA	TRBV13	TRBJ1-1	NA	TGTGCCAGCAGCCCGGTGGGGGCGCGGAACACTGAAGCTTTCTTT	CASSPVGARNTEAFF